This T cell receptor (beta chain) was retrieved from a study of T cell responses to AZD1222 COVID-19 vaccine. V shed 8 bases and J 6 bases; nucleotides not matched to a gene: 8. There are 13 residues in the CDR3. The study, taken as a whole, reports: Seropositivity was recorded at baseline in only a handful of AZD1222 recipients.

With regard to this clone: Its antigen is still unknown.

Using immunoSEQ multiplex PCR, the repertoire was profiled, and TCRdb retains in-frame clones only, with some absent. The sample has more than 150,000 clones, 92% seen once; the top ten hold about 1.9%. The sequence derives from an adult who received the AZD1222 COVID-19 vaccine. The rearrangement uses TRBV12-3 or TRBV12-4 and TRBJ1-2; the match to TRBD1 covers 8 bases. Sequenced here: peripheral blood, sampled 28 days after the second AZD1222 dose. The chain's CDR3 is CASSLQGEHGYTF. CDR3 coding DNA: TGTGCCAGCTCTTTACAGGGGGAGCATGGCTACACCTTC.